The present T cell receptor beta chain was sequenced within a study of beta chain features in type 1 diabetes. Study in general: Patients looked much like healthy donors when it came to age, gender and cell yields. Broader study findings: Shortening of TCRB CDR3s, moderate but significant, appeared in all four CD4+ subsets of Type 1 diabetes patients. High TCR expression in some cells could lead to their over-representation in cDNA sequencing.

The germline V gene encodes CDR1 KGHSH and CDR2 LQKENI. V lost 1 base and J 4 bases, leaving 13 bases between the germline ends. This CDR3 region has 15 residues. Reverse transcription of all isolated RNA meant that expressed TCRB transcripts were sequenced. The table came from immunoSEQ multiplex PCR; TCRdb's copy has only in-frame clones and leaves some out. The data contain 200,000 to 300,000 clones, roughly 20% of them singletons. A word on this clone: Its target is unknown.

The chain carries TRBV18 and TRBJ2-5; D is unclear. This TCR derives from a middle-aged woman with type 1 diabetes. Sequencing used naive CD4+ T cells from blood. CDR3 sequence reads: CASSPLPSSGETQYF. The DNA of the CDR3 is TGTGCCAGCTCACCACTTCCCTCCTCCGGAGAGACCCAGTACTTC.